The present entry profiles one T cell receptor (beta chain) with its context. Its antigen is unknown. These data come from a study of radiation and T cells in renal cell carcinoma. Time point meaning: blood 4 weeks post-SBRT, at nephrectomy. Specified treatment: 15 Gy SBRT to primary tumor, nephrectomy 4 weeks later. Nephrectomy followed 15 Gy stereotactic body radiation by 4 weeks. This renal cell carcinoma was of the clear cell type. Trimming pared 5 bases from V and 1 base from J, leaving 11 bases between. This CDR3 is 14 amino acids long. Germline CDR1 is SEHNR and CDR2 is FQNEAQ (reference sequence). Assay: immunoSEQ multiplex PCR; the TCRdb copy retains only in-frame clones and omits some. The sample holds roughly 100,000 clones, more than 65% seen once. Study observations and caveats: No pretreatment tumor biopsies were available for baseline clonotypes.

The sequences come from blood, collected from a patient whose treatment included radiotherapy and nephrectomy. This receptor was obtained from a man between 60 and 75 years old with renal cell carcinoma. The chain links TRBV7-9 to TRBJ1-1; no clear D gene. CDR3 DNA sequence: TGTGCCAGCAGCCTCGGAAGTCAGAACACTGAAGCTTTCTTT. Translation: CASSLGSQNTEAFF.